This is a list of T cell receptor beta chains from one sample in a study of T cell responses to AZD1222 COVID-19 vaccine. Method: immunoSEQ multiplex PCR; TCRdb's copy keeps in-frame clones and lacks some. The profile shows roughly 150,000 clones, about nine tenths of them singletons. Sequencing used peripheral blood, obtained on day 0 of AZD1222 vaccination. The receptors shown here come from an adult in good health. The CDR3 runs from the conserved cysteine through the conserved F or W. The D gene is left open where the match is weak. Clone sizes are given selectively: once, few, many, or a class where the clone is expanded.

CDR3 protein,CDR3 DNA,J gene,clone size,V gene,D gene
CASSLRTIYGYTF,TGTGCCAGCAGCCTAAGGACCATTTATGGCTACACCTTC,TRBJ1-2,NA,TRBV14,NA
CASSGVNTEAFF,TGTGCCAGCAGCGGGGTGAACACTGAAGCTTTCTTT,TRBJ1-1,NA,TRBV9,NA
CASSLGKRTYEQYF,TGTGCCAGCAGCTTAGGGAAGCGGACCTACGAGCAGTACTTC,TRBJ2-7,NA,TRBV7-2,NA
CASSGEDRGYDTQYF,TGTGCCAGCAGTGGAGAGGACAGGGGTTACGATACGCAGTATTTT,TRBJ2-3,NA,TRBV2,TRBD1
CASSPSLVWDRNINTGELFF,TGTGCCAGCAGCCCCTCACTAGTTTGGGACCGAAACATAAACACCGGGGAGCTGTTTTTT,TRBJ2-2,NA,TRBV7-3,NA
CASSQDGRREAFF,TGTGCCAGCAGCCAAGATGGGCGACGGGAAGCTTTCTTT,TRBJ1-1,NA,TRBV3-1/TRBV3-2,NA
CSVVQGDYGYTF,TGCAGCGTTGTGCAGGGGGACTATGGCTACACCTTC,TRBJ1-2,NA,TRBV29-1,TRBD1
CASSFYHEQFF,TGCGCCAGCAGCTTTTACCATGAGCAGTTCTTC,TRBJ2-1,NA,TRBV5-1,NA
CASSLYPGEGEQYF,TGTGCCAGCAGCTTATACCCAGGGGAAGGCGAGCAGTACTTC,TRBJ2-7,NA,TRBV7-3,NA
CARVLTGEPLSNQPQHF,TGTGCCAGAGTCCTAACAGGGGAACCCTTGAGCAATCAGCCCCAGCATTTT,TRBJ1-5,NA,TRBV21-1,NA
CASSSLFRDRASSGNTIYF,TGTGCCAGCAGTTCTCTCTTCCGGGACAGGGCTAGCTCTGGAAACACCATATATTTT,TRBJ1-3,NA,TRBV3-1/TRBV3-2,TRBD1
CASSSKTGEGNQPQHF,TGTGCCAGCAGTTCAAAAACAGGGGAGGGCAATCAGCCCCAGCATTTT,TRBJ1-5,NA,TRBV27,TRBD1
CASTGGESGNTIYF,TGTGCCAGTACTGGAGGGGAGTCTGGAAACACCATATATTTT,TRBJ1-3,NA,TRBV19,NA
CASSLNSGGGTQYF,TGTGCCAGCAGCTTAAATTCTGGGGGGGGGACGCAGTATTTT,TRBJ2-3,NA,TRBV7-8,TRBD2
CASSIPLGLAVGDTQYF,TGTGCCAGTAGTATTCCACTTGGACTAGCGGTGGGAGATACGCAGTATTTT,TRBJ2-3,NA,TRBV19,TRBD2
CASSRDGRDYGYTF,TGTGCCAGCAGCCGGGACGGGAGGGACTATGGCTACACCTTC,TRBJ1-2,NA,TRBV9,NA
CASSPLTVSEAFF,TGTGCCAGCAGCCCACTGACAGTTTCAGAAGCTTTCTTT,TRBJ1-1,NA,TRBV27,NA
CASSHEGTGGAELFF,TGTGCCAGCAGCCACGAGGGGACAGGGGGCGCCGAACTGTTTTTT,TRBJ1-4,once,TRBV4-2,TRBD1
CASSATPLGANVLTF,TGCGCCAGCAGCGCGACACCTCTCGGGGCCAACGTCCTGACTTTC,TRBJ2-6,once,TRBV5-1,NA
CASSQDPGLAGVLTDTQYF,TGTGCCAGCAGCCAAGATCCTGGGCTAGCGGGGGTCCTCACAGATACGCAGTATTTT,TRBJ2-3,NA,TRBV3-1/TRBV3-2,TRBD2
CTSSQDLNRGLFYGYTF,TGCACCAGCAGCCAAGACCTGAACAGGGGCCTTTTCTATGGCTACACCTTC,TRBJ1-2,NA,TRBV1,NA
CASSLDRGVSEAFF,TGTGCCAGCAGCTTAGACAGGGGGGTGTCTGAAGCTTTCTTT,TRBJ1-1,NA,TRBV7-8,TRBD1
CASSQEGQGGDNSPLHF,TGCGCCAGCAGCCAGGAAGGACAGGGGGGGGATAATTCACCCCTCCACTTT,TRBJ1-6,NA,TRBV4-1,TRBD1
CASSLGQNTEAFF,TGTGCCAGCAGCTTAGGTCAGAACACTGAAGCTTTCTTT,TRBJ1-1,NA,TRBV11-2,NA
CASRESISYEQYF,TGTGCCAGCAGGGAATCCATATCCTACGAGCAGTACTTC,TRBJ2-7,NA,TRBV27,NA
CASSPLGANVLTF,TGTGCCAGCAGTCCTCTTGGGGCCAACGTCCTGACTTTC,TRBJ2-6,NA,TRBV27,NA
CASSLGGAYNSPLHF,TGTGCCAGCAGCTTGGGGGGGGCCTATAATTCACCCCTCCACTTT,TRBJ1-6,NA,TRBV5-6,NA
CASSMVGQGWETQYF,TGTGCCAGTAGTATGGTTGGACAGGGGTGGGAGACCCAGTACTTC,TRBJ2-5,NA,TRBV19,TRBD1
CASSERLSNQPQHF,TGTGCCAGTAGTGAGAGACTGAGCAATCAGCCCCAGCATTTT,TRBJ1-5,once,TRBV19,NA
CASSQDVGGYGYTF,TGCGCCAGCAGCCAAGACGTGGGGGGGTATGGCTACACCTTC,TRBJ1-2,NA,TRBV4-3,NA
CASSLSRAVEQFF,TGTGCCAGCAGTTTATCGAGGGCTGTTGAGCAGTTCTTC,TRBJ2-1,NA,TRBV27,NA
CASSKTGSLPYGYTF,TGTGCCAGCAGTAAAACAGGATCACTTCCCTATGGCTACACCTTC,TRBJ1-2,NA,TRBV28,NA
CASSLNLAGSYEQYF,TGTGCCAGCAGCTTAAACCTAGCTGGGTCCTACGAGCAGTACTTC,TRBJ2-7,once,TRBV7-8,NA
CASSQGWRGGNQPQHF,TGCGCCAGCAGCCAAGGCTGGAGGGGCGGCAATCAGCCCCAGCATTTT,TRBJ1-5,NA,TRBV4-1,NA
CASTLRTEYSGNTIYF,TGTGCCAGCACCTTAAGGACGGAGTACTCTGGAAACACCATATATTTT,TRBJ1-3,NA,TRBV5-6,NA
CASSASGTGHNEKLFF,TGTGCCAGCAGCGCCTCCGGGACAGGGCATAATGAAAAACTGTTTTTT,TRBJ1-4,NA,TRBV5-4,TRBD1
CASSHPDTRDTQYF,TGCGCCAGCAGCCACCCGGACACGCGGGATACGCAGTATTTT,TRBJ2-3,NA,TRBV5-1,NA
CASSLGSTGELFF,TGTGCCAGCAGCTTAGGTTCGACCGGGGAGCTGTTTTTT,TRBJ2-2,NA,TRBV7-9,NA
CASISTWGRGGNQPQHF,TGTGCCAGTATCTCCACTTGGGGCAGGGGAGGGAATCAGCCCCAGCATTTT,TRBJ1-5,NA,TRBV19,NA
CASSPDRGLGQPQHF,TGTGCCAGCAGTCCCGACAGGGGGCTGGGTCAGCCCCAGCATTTT,TRBJ1-5,NA,TRBV28,TRBD1
CASSLALGRGTEAFF,TGCGCCAGCAGCTTGGCCTTGGGGAGGGGGACTGAAGCTTTCTTT,TRBJ1-1,NA,TRBV5-1,NA
CASSSPGTGGFAAEAFF,TGTGCCAGCAGTTCCCCCGGGACAGGGGGGTTCGCCGCTGAAGCTTTCTTT,TRBJ1-1,NA,TRBV6-2/TRBV6-3,TRBD1
CASSLELGDEQYF,TGTGCCAGCAGCTTAGAGTTGGGGGACGAGCAGTACTTC,TRBJ2-7,NA,TRBV11-2,NA
CASIDQGGEKLFF,TGTGCCAGTATCGACCAGGGAGGCGAAAAACTGTTTTTT,TRBJ1-4,once,TRBV19,NA
CASSYRTGIYQPQHF,TGTGCCAGCAGTTACCGGACAGGCATCTATCAGCCCCAGCATTTT,TRBJ1-5,NA,TRBV6-2/TRBV6-3,TRBD1
CASSALMTSRTQYF,TGTGCCAGCAGCGCCCTTATGACTAGCCGAACCCAGTACTTC,TRBJ2-5,NA,TRBV6-6,TRBD2
CASSRGGQGLTYEQYF,TGTGCCAGCAGTCGGGGGGGACAGGGGTTAACCTACGAGCAGTACTTC,TRBJ2-7,NA,TRBV2,TRBD1
CASSPTGWGNQPQHF,TGTGCCAGCAGTCCCACAGGGTGGGGCAATCAGCCCCAGCATTTT,TRBJ1-5,NA,TRBV2,NA